Sequencing of this T cell receptor (beta chain) was carried out in a study of blood T cells in healthy people across ages (dated by TCRdb to the mid-2010s). About the investigation overall: In model experiments, template switching captured roughly one uniquely barcoded TCR beta cDNA molecule for every two T cells. Age-related changes in TCR beta repertoire diversity were measured in the study by deep sequencing normalized with unique cDNA molecular identifiers. Four age groups were formed from the donors: young (average approximately 15 years), middle-aged (around 37), aged (about 62) and long-lived (more than 75). Donors of different ages were randomly distributed across sequencing lanes to avoid experimental bias. Using the same blood draw, the study looked at two additional independent replicas of 1 million unique cDNA reads for two donors, one aged 18 to 30 and the other aged 80 or older.

The CDR3 has 14 amino acids, counting the end cysteine and phenylalanine. This entry keeps only the CDR3 DNA: 42 bases, framed from base 1. The CDR1 and CDR2 encoded by the germline V gene (reference sequence) are MNHEY and SMNVEV. Broad study findings and their caveats: The percentage of naive T cells measured by flow cytometry correlated strongly with observed TCR beta diversity. Donor CMV infection status was unknown, potentially confounding age-related changes in expanded clonotypes. Compared with the aged group, more naive CD4+ T cells, fewer expanded clones and increased TCR diversity were shown by the long-lived group, suggesting age selection. Total diversity estimates from one million sequenced T cells were considered lower bounds and underestimates. Observed TCR beta diversity per million T cells fell roughly linearly with age, and a significant reduction was already apparent by age roughly 40. Since profiling was done on bulk unsorted PBMCs, naive and antigen-experienced compartments could not be conclusively compared.

The roughly 39 donors, aged 6 to 90 years, were systemically healthy Caucasian individuals from Russia. Each donor gave roughly 11 milliliters of peripheral blood, drawn into EDTA-treated Vacutainer tubes. Ficoll-Paque density-gradient centrifugation was used to isolate PBMCs, with at least 7 million obtained per sample. Trizol reagent was used to extract total RNA from the PBMCs, yielding at least 5.5 micrograms per sample. For every donor, an aliquot of PBMCs went through flow cytometry to measure the percentages of naive CD45RAhigh/CD27high T cells. Library generation was performed with 5' RACE. Sequencer: Illumina HiSeq 2500. The second PCR ran for about 7 to 11 cycles and used a J-beta primer mix along with a sample-barcoded 5' primer. A template-switch 5' adaptor carrying 12 random nucleotides introduced a unique molecular identifier onto each TCR beta cDNA molecule. Each sample yielded at least 2.5 million CDR3-containing paired-end reads. The Mint cDNA synthesis kit, primed by a TRBC-specific oligonucleotide, was used to synthesize first-strand cDNA from all RNA. All cDNA was treated with uracil-DNA glycosylase and then went through a first 18-cycle PCR with the universal primers M1SS and BC2_uni_R. The paper's data handling went like this. Normalization of each sample was performed by random selection of 1 million high-quality reads, each carrying a distinct molecular identifier. Instead of being binned into consensus sequences, reads that shared molecular identifiers were thrown out. MiTCR, with a Q25 quality threshold and the strictest error-elimination algorithm, was used for CDR3 identification, clonotype clustering and error correction. A nonparametric unseen species model with Euler transformation was used to estimate a lower bound on total TCR beta diversity. Using fastp trimming at Q25 and MiXCR clonotype assembly, TCRdb reanalyzed the public sequencing data and kept in-frame beta chains. Identical CDR3 proteins give one entry, which carries the most common genes and DNA. These V and J calls rely on TCRdb rather than the paper's analysis. For this sample there are under 1,000,000 distinct CDR3 sequences; roughly 46% appear just once. In total, the top ten clones hold 18% of the sample.

A note on this clonotype: The specificity of this receptor is unknown. It has no much larger one-base neighbor in the sample; base qualities were not kept.

The sample taken for sequencing was blood. This sequence was found in a man older than 75 in good health. The chain is made from TRBV27 and TRBJ2-1; TRBD2 is a weak D gene call, 5 bases matching. With the DNA end fitting TRBJ2-7 better, the J assignment may be wrong. The CDR3 is CASSLRESYNEQYF. The nucleotide sequence reads as follows: TGTGCCAGCAGTTTAAGGGAGTCCTACAATGAGCAGTACTTC.